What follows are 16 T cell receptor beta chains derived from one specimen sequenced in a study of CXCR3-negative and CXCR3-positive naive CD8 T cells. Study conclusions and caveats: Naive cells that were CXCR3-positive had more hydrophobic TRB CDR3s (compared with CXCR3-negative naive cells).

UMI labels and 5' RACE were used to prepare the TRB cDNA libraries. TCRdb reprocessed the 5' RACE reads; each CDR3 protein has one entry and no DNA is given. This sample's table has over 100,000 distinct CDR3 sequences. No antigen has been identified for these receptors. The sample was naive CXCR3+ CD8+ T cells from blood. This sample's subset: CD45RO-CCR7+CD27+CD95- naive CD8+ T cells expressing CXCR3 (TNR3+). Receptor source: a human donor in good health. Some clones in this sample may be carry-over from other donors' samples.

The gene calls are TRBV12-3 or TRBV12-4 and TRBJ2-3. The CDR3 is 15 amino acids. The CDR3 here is CASTNNAGITDTQYF.

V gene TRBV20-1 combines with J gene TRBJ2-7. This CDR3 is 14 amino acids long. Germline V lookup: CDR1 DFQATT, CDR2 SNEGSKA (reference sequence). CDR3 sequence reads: CSARTWTDDYEQYF.

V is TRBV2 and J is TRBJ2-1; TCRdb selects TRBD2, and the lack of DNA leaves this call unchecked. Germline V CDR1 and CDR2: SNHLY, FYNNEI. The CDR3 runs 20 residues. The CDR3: CASSEWLGLAGSYSYNEQFF. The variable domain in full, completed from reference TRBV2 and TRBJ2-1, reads EPEVTQTPSHQVTQMGQEVILRCVPISNHLYFYWYRQILGQKVEFLVSFYNNEISEKSEIFDDQFSVERPDGSNFTLKIRSTKLEDSAMYFCASSEWLGLAGSYSYNEQFFGPGTRLTVL.

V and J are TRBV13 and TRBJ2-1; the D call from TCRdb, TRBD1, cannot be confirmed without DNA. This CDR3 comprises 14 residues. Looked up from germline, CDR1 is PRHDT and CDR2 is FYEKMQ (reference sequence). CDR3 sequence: CASSPQLRGNEQFF.

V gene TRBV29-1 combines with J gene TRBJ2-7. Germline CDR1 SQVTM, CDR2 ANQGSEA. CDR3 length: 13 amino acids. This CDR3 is CSVEFLGSYEQYF.

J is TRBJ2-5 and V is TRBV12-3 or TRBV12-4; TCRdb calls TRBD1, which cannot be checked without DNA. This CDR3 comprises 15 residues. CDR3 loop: CASSFFVGRQETQYF.

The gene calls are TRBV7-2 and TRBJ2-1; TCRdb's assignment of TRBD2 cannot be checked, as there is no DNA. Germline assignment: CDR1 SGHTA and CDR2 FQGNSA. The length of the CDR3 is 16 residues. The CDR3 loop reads CASSLSSGGPYNEQFF. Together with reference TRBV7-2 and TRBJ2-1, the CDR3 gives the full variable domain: GAGVSQSPSNKVTEKGKDVELRCDPISGHTALYWYRQSLGQGLEFLIYFQGNSAPDKSGLPSDRFSAERTGGSVSTLTIQRTQQEDSAVYLCASSLSSGGPYNEQFFGPGTRLTVL.

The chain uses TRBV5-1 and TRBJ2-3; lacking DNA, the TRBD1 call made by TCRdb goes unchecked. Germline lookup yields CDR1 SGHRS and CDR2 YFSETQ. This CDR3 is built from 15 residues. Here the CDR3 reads CASSGVWGPTDTQYF.

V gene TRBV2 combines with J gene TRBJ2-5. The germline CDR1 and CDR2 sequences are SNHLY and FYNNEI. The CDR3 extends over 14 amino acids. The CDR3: CASSDGSVPETQYF.

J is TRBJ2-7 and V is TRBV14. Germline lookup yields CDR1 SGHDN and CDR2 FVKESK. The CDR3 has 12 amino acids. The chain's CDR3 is CASSGVEDEQYF.

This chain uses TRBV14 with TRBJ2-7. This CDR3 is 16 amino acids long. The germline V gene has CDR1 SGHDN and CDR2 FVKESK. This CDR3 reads CASSQDQRQGYYEQYF. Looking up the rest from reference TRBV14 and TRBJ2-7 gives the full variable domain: EAGVTQFPSHSVIEKGQTVTLRCDPISGHDNLYWYRRVMGKEIKFLLHFVKESKQDESGMPNNRFLAERTGGTYSTLKVQPAELEDSGVYFCASSQDQRQGYYEQYFGPGTRLTVT.

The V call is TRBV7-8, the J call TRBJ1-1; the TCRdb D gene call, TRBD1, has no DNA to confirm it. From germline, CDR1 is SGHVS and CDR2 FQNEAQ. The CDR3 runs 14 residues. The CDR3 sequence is CASSRTPMNTEAFF.

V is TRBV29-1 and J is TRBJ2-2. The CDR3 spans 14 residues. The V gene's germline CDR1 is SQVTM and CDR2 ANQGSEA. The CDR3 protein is CSVVRKVGTGELFF.

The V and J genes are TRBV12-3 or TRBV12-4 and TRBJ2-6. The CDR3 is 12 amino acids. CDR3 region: CAIDSGANVLTF.

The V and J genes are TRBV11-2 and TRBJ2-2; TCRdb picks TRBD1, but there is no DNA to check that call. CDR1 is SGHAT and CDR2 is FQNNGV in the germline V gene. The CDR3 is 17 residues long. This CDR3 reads CASSLVRDRVNTGELFF.

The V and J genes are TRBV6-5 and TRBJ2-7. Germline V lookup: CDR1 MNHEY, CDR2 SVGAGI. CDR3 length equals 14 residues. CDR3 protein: CASSQSGSIYEQYF.